A single sample gave rise to the 9 T cell receptor beta chains below, sequenced in a study of shared clonotypes between healthy human individuals. The repertoire was sequenced with immunoSEQ multiplex PCR; TCRdb's copy has only in-frame clones and lacks some. The table records some 2.1 million clones, around 95% of them present only once. Input material: naive CD4+ T cells sorted from blood. Subset denoted: CD45RA+ positively selected. The source of these receptors is a man younger than 30 in good health.

The chain carries TRBV5-1 and TRBJ1-4; 7 nucleotides agree with TRBD1. The V gene's germline CDR1 is SGHRS and CDR2 YFSETQ. After removal of 0 bases from V and 8 bases from J, the junction contained 10 bases not matched to a gene. The CDR3 is 16 amino acids. The CDR3 nucleotides read TGCGCCAGCAGCTTGGACACAGGGGTATCTCTAGAAAAACTGTTTTTT. It encodes CASSLDTGVSLEKLFF.

The rearrangement links TRBV11-2 to TRBJ2-5, with 7 nucleotides matching TRBD2. The V gene's germline CDR1 is SGHAT and CDR2 FQNNGV. J gave up 4 bases and V 4 bases, and 3 bases lay outside the gene matches. The CDR3 is 13 residues long. This CDR3 is CASSSGGPETQYF. In DNA form, the CDR3 reads TGTGCCAGCAGCTCGGGGGGACCAGAGACCCAGTACTTC.

The gene calls are TRBV10-3 and TRBJ1-3; no firm D call. V lost 3 bases and J lost 4, with 10 bases in between. Looked up from germline, CDR1 is ENHRY and CDR2 is SYGVKD. CDR3 size: 14 residues. The CDR3 region is CAISDFTEGNTIYF. In DNA, the CDR3 is TGTGCCATCAGTGATTTTACGGAAGGAAACACCATATATTTT.

The chain links TRBV18 to TRBJ1-2; tentatively, D is TRBD1 (5 bases). From germline, CDR1 is KGHSH and CDR2 LQKENI. The ends were cut back, 0 bases at V and 6 bases at J, with 11 bases in the middle. The CDR3 covers 14 residues. The CDR3 coding sequence is TGTGCCAGCTCACCACCGTCCAGGGACCATGGCTACACCTTC. Translation gives CASSPPSRDHGYTF.

The gene calls are TRBV10-3 and TRBJ2-1, with TRBD2 matching over 14 bases. With V trimmed by 6 bases and J by 10 bases, 8 bases remained unmatched. The CDR3 consists of 15 residues. CDR1 and CDR2 (germline): ENHRY, SYGVKD. The CDR3 coding sequence is TGTGCCATCAGCCAGACTAGCGGGAGGGAGGGGGAGCAGTTCTTC. Protein sequence: CAISQTSGREGEQFF.

This chain links TRBV7-9 with TRBJ1-4, with 8 bases that match TRBD1. Germline-derived CDR1 and CDR2 are SEHNR and FQNEAQ (reference sequence). The CDR3 is 15 residues long. Trimming at V came to 4 bases and at J to 7 bases, leaving 8 bases not matched to a gene. CDR3 in DNA: TGTGCCAGCAGCTCAGGACAGGGATCTGGTGAAAAACTGTTTTTT. It encodes CASSSGQGSGEKLFF.

The chain has TRBV10-3 and TRBJ2-3, with 10 bases identical to TRBD1. This CDR3 spans 12 amino acids. Germline lookup yields CDR1 ENHRY and CDR2 SYGVKD. Trimming removed 8 bases from V and 5 bases from J; junction bases left unmatched: 1. This CDR3 reads CAIGQGVDTQYF. The CDR3 DNA follows: TGTGCCATCGGACAGGGGGTAGATACGCAGTATTTT.

The chain employs TRBV7-9 and TRBJ2-7; D unclear. Deletions cut 5 bases from V and 6 bases from J, with 8 bases between. This CDR3 is built from 11 residues. Germline CDR1 SEHNR, CDR2 FQNEAQ (reference sequence). CDR3 DNA sequence: TGTGCCAGCAGCCAGATGGCCGAGCAGTACTTC. Translated: CASSQMAEQYF.

The chain recombines TRBV28 with TRBJ2-1; TRBD2 might be the D (5 bases). V gave up 7 bases and J gave up 10 bases, with 23 bases separating them. Germline V gives CDR1 MDHEN, CDR2 SYDVKM. The CDR3 loop spans 15 amino acids. This CDR3 is CASTPGGPPIKEQFF. Here the CDR3 DNA reads TGTGCCAGCACGCCGGGCGGGCCACCTATCAAGGAGCAGTTCTTC.